This TCR beta chain was identified in a study of blood T cell repertoires in COVID-19. Study-level background: COVID-19 samples collected from the United States, Italy and Spain covered acute and convalescent phases. Sources were T cells, B-cell-depleted T cells, or PBMCs; the material itself was cDNA or gDNA.

Study processing details: Quantification of nucleated cells was approximated via reference gene primer amplification. The repertoire was sequenced with immunoSEQ multiplex PCR; TCRdb's copy has only in-frame clones and lacks some. D and trimming were read from the DNA, whereas the V and J calls and clone size are those reported in that table. The sample includes about 260,000 clones, 85% of them seen just once. The CDR3 spans 14 residues. V was clipped by 1 base and J by 7 bases; unmatched bases: 5. Germline V lookup: CDR1 SQVTM, CDR2 ANQGSEA. Material: peripheral blood. This rearrangement joins TRBV29-1 to TRBJ2-1, with 9 bases identical to TRBD2. This TCR came from a human donor in a cohort sampled during active COVID-19. The CDR3 DNA reads TGCAGCGTTGAAGGCGGGAGGGCCATTAATGAGCAGTTCTTC. It codes for CSVEGGRAINEQFF.